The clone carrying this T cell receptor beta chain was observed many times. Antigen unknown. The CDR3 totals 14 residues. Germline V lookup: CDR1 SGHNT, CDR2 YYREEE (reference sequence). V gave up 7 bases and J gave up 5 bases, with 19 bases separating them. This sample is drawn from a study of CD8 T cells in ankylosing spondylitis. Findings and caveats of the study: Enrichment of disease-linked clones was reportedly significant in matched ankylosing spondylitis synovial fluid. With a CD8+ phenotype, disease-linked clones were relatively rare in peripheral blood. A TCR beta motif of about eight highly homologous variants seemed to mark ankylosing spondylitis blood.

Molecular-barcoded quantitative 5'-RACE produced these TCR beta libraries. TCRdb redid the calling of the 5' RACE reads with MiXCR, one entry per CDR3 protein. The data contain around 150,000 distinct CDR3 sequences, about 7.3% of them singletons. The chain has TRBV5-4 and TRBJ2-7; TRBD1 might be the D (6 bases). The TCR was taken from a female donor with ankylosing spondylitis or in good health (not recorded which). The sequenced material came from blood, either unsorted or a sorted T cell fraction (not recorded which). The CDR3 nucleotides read TGTGCCAGCTCCTCAATAGACAGGCTCCACGAGCAGTACTTC. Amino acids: CASSSIDRLHEQYF.